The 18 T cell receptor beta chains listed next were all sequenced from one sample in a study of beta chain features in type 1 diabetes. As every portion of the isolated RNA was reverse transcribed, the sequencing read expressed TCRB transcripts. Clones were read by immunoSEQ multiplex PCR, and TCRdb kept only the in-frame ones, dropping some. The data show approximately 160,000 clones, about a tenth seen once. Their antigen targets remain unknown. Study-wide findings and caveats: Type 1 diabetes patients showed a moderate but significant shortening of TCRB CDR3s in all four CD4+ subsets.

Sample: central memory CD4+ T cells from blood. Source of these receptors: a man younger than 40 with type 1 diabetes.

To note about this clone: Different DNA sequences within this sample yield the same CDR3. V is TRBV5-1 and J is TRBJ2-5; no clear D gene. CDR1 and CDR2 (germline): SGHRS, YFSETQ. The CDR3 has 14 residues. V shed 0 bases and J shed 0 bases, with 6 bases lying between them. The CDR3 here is CASSLGQNQETQYF. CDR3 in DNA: TGCGCCAGCAGCTTGGGCCAGAACCAAGAGACCCAGTACTTC.

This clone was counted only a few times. The CDR3 spells CASSLALAGDTQYF. In DNA, the CDR3 is TGTGCCAGCAGCTTAGCTTTGGCGGGAGATACGCAGTATTTT. This chain joins TRBV7-8 and TRBJ2-3, with D possibly matching TRBD2 (5 bases). The CDR3 is 14 amino acids. V lost 0 bases and J 5 bases, leaving 9 bases between the germline ends. CDR1 is SGHVS, CDR2 FQNEAQ, per germline.

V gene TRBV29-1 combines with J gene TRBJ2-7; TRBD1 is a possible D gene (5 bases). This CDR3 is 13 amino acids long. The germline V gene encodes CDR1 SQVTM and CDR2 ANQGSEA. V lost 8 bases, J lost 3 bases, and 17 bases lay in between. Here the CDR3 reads CSPRTQDIYEQYF. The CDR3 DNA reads TGCAGCCCCAGGACACAAGATATCTACGAGCAGTACTTC.

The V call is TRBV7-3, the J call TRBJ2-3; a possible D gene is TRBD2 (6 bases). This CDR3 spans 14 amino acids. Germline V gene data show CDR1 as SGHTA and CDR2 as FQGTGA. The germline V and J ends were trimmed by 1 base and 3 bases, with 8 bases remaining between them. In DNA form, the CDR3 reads TGTGCCAGCAGCTTAATGGCGGGGACAGATACGCAGTATTTT. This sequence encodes CASSLMAGTDTQYF.

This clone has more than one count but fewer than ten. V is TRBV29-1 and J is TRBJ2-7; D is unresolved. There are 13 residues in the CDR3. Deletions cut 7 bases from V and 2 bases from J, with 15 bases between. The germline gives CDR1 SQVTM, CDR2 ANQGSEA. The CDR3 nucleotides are TGCAGCGCCCGGTCGCCGAGCCCCTACGAGCAGTACTTC. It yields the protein CSARSPSPYEQYF.

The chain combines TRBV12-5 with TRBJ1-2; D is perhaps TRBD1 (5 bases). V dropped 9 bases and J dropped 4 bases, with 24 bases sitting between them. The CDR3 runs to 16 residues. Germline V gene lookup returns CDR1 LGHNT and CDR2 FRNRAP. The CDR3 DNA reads TGTGCTAGACAGGCTCCCGGTCCGACATCCCTCTATGGCTACACCTTC. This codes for CARQAPGPTSLYGYTF.

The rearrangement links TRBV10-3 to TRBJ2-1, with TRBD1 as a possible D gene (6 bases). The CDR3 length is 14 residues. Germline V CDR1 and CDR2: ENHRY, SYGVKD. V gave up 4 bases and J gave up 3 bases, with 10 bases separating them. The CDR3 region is CAISGGQFYNEQFF. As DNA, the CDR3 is TGTGCCATCAGTGGAGGACAGTTCTACAATGAGCAGTTCTTC.

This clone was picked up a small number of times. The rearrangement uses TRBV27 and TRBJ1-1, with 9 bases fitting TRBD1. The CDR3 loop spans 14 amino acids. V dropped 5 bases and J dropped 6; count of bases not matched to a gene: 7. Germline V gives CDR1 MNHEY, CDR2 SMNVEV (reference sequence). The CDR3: CASSPDRGRPEAFF. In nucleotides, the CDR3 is TGTGCCAGCAGTCCGGACAGGGGTAGGCCTGAAGCTTTCTTT.

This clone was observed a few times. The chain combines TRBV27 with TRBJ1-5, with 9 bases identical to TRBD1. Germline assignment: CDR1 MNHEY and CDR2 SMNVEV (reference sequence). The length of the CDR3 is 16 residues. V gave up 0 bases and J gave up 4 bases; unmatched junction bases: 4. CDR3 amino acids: CASSLSWTGANQPQHF. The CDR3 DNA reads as TGTGCCAGCAGTTTATCCTGGACAGGGGCGAATCAGCCCCAGCATTTT.

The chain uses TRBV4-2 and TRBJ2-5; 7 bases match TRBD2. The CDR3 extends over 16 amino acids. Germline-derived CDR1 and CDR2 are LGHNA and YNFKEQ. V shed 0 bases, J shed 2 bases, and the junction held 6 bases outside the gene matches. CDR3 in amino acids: CASSQDLAGAQETQYF. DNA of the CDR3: TGTGCCAGCAGCCAAGATTTGGCGGGAGCGCAAGAGACCCAGTACTTC.

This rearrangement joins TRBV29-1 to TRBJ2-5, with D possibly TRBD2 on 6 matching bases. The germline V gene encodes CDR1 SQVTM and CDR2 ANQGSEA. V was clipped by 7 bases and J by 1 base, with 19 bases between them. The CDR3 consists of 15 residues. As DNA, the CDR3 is TGCAGCGCTCGCCGGGGGAGAGCTACCCAAGAGACCCAGTACTTC. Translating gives CSARRGRATQETQYF.

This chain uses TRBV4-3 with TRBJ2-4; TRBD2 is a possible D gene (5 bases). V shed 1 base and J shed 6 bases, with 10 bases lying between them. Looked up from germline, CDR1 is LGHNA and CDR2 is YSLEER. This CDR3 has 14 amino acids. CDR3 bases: TGCGCCAGCAGCCAAGGAGGGCTTGGAAACATTCAGTACTTC. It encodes CASSQGGLGNIQYF.

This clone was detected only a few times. In DNA form, the CDR3 reads TGCGCCAGCAGCTTGGTAGCGACCAACACTGAAGCTTTCTTT. Translated: CASSLVATNTEAFF. The J gene is TRBJ1-1, the V gene TRBV5-1; D uncertain. The CDR3 covers 14 residues. The V and J ends lost 0 bases and 2 bases respectively, with 8 bases between them. In germline, CDR1 is SGHRS, CDR2 YFSETQ.

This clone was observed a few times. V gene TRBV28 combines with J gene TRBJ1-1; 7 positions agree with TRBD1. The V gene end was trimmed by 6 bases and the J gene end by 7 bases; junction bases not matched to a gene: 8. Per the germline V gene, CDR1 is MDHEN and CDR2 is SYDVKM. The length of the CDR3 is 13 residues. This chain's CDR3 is CASSSDRANEAFF. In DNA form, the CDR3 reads TGTGCCAGCAGCTCCGACAGGGCGAATGAAGCTTTCTTT.

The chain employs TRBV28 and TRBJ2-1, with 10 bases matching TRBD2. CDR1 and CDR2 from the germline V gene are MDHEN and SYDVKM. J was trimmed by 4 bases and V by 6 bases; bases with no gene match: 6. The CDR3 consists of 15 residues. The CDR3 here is CASSRTSGVYNEQFF. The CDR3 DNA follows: TGTGCCAGCAGCCGCACTAGCGGGGTTTACAATGAGCAGTTCTTC.

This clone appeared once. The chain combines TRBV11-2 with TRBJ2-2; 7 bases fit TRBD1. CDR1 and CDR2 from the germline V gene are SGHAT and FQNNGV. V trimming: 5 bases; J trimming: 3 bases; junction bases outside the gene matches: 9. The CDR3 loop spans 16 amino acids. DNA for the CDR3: TGTGCCAGCAGCCTTACGACAGGGTGGGACACCGGGGAGCTGTTTTTT. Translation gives CASSLTTGWDTGELFF.

The CDR3 loop reads CASSSPGQNSGANVLTF. The DNA for the CDR3 is TGTGCCAGTAGTTCTCCGGGACAAAACTCTGGGGCCAACGTCCTGACTTTC. This chain links TRBV19 with TRBJ2-6; D perhaps matches TRBD1 (6 bases). V lost 5 bases, J lost 0 bases, and 14 bases lay in between. This CDR3 is 17 amino acids long. Looked up from germline, CDR1 is LNHDA and CDR2 is SQIVND (reference sequence).

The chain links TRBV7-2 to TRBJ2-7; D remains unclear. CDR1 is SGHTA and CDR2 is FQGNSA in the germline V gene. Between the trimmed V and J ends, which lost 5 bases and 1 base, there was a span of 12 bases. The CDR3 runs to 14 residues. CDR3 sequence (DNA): TGTGCCAGCAGCCAGGATTACCGGTCCTACGAGCAGTACTTC. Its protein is CASSQDYRSYEQYF.